The clone carrying this T cell receptor beta chain came up once. Its antigen is not identified. The data were obtained in a study of radiation and T cells in renal cell carcinoma. Described time point: blood 2 weeks post-SBRT. Treatment of the sample: 15 Gy SBRT to primary tumor, nephrectomy 4 weeks later. Produced via immunoSEQ multiplex PCR; TCRdb's table is partial and in-frame only. The table has roughly 130,000 clones, 85% to 90% seen once. V lost 1 base, J lost 1 base, and 11 bases stayed unmatched. CDR1 SGHVS and CDR2 FNYEAQ come from the germline V gene. The CDR3 is 20 amino acids. Points from the study as a whole: No pretreatment tumor biopsies were available for baseline clonotypes.

Sequences were derived from blood, sampled from a patient whose treatment included radiotherapy and nephrectomy. This receptor was obtained from a woman aged 70 to 79 with renal cell carcinoma. The chain links TRBV7-6 to TRBJ2-3; 13 bases match TRBD2. This CDR3 is CASSLVSGTSGASRTDTQYF. Written as DNA, the CDR3 is TGTGCCAGCAGCTTAGTTTCCGGGACTAGCGGGGCTTCCCGCACAGATACGCAGTATTTT.